These 21 T cell receptor beta chains came from one sample sequenced in a study of neurological immune-mediated disorders. TCRdb recomputed calls from the 5' RACE reads with MiXCR, one row per CDR3 protein. Here the sample spans approximately 82,000 distinct CDR3 sequences, roughly 15% being singletons. The source material was PBMCs. The source of these receptors is a woman aged 45 to 65 in good health.

This chain uses TRBV7-6 with TRBJ2-1; 10 bases match TRBD2. CDR3 size: 16 residues. In germline, CDR1 is SGHVS, CDR2 FNYEAQ. V gave up 5 bases and J gave up 8 bases; unmatched junction bases: 12. Here the CDR3 DNA reads TGTGCCAGCAGCCGAAGCGGGGGGGCCGCCGGGGATGAGCAGTTCTTC. Protein: CASSRSGGAAGDEQFF.

The table lists this clonotype with many counts. V and J are TRBV20-1 and TRBJ2-7; maybe TRBD2 (5 bases). V lost 6 bases, J lost 3 bases, and 21 bases lay in between. This CDR3 spans 15 amino acids. Per the germline V gene, CDR1 is DFQATT and CDR2 is SNEGSKA (reference sequence). CDR3 region: CSATPAGIKNYEQYF. The CDR3 DNA sequence: TGCAGTGCCACCCCGGCCGGGATAAAAAACTACGAGCAGTACTTC.

The sample holds many counts of this clonotype. The chain combines TRBV20-1 with TRBJ2-1; a possible D gene is TRBD1 (6 bases). Germline CDR1 reads DFQATT; CDR2 reads SNEGSKA (reference sequence). The ends were cut back, 0 bases at V and 0 bases at J, with 18 bases in the middle. CDR3 size: 18 residues. The CDR3 DNA reads as TGCAGTGCTAGAGATTTAGGTGGACAGCCAAGCTCCTACAATGAGCAGTTCTTC. This codes for CSARDLGGQPSSYNEQFF.

This clonotype was seen many times. The CDR3 DNA follows: TGTGCCAGCAGTCGGCATATACAGGGGGCCGCTGAAGCTTTCTTT. Protein sequence: CASSRHIQGAAEAFF. The chain couples TRBV12-3 or TRBV12-4 to TRBJ1-1; 9 bases match TRBD1. V lost 5 bases and J lost 6; bases outside the gene matches: 10. There are 15 residues in the CDR3.

This clonotype was observed many times. This sequence joins TRBV20-1 and TRBJ2-1, with TRBD2 matching over 14 bases. Germline CDR1 DFQATT, CDR2 SNEGSKA (reference sequence). V was clipped by 2 bases and J by 7 bases; unmatched bases: 10. CDR3 size: 17 residues. In DNA form, the CDR3 reads TGCAGTGCTAGATCCAGACTAGCGGGGGGGCCCCGGAATGAGCAGTTCTTC. Residues: CSARSRLAGGPRNEQFF.

V usage is TRBV12-3 or TRBV12-4 and J usage is TRBJ1-1, with D unresolved. V lost 5 bases, J lost 4 bases, and 14 bases lay in between. CDR3 size: 14 residues. The CDR3 nucleotides are TGTGCCAGCAGTCGTCAGGCGTGGATCACTGAAGCTTTCTTT. It specifies CASSRQAWITEAFF.

This clonotype was detected ten times or more. The chain combines TRBV7-2 with TRBJ2-6; a weak D match, TRBD2 (6 bases). The V end lost 5 bases, the J end lost 2 bases, and 13 bases lay between the germline ends. CDR3 length: 16 residues. Per the germline V gene, CDR1 is SGHTA and CDR2 is FQGNSA. CDR3 coding DNA: TGTGCCAGCAGCCCCGCTCGGAGGGCTGGGGCCAACGTCCTGACTTTC. Translating gives CASSPARRAGANVLTF.

The table lists this clonotype with many counts. This rearrangement joins TRBV3-1 to TRBJ2-1; D gene ambiguous. The V and J ends lost 1 base and 10 bases respectively, with 5 bases between them. Germline CDR1 reads LGHDT; CDR2 reads YNNKEL (reference sequence). The CDR3 covers 11 residues. As DNA, the CDR3 is TGTGCCAGCAGCCAAGTGCGGGAGCAGTTCTTC. Translation: CASSQVREQFF.

With respect to this clonotype: The junction differs from germline at one of its ends, possibly a read error. The chain joins TRBV3-1 to TRBJ2-1, with D perhaps matching TRBD1 (5 bases). Per germline, CDR1 LGHDT and CDR2 YNNKEL (reference sequence). The length of the CDR3 is 13 residues. The CDR3 DNA sequence: TGTGCCAGCAGCCGCCCGACAGAGGATGAACAGTTCTTC. Its translation is CASSRPTEDEQFF.

At least ten counts were recorded for this clonotype. The gene calls are TRBV5-1 and TRBJ1-1, with TRBD1 matching over 7 bases. CDR3 length: 13 residues. CDR1 and CDR2 from the germline V gene are SGHRS and YFSETQ. With 9 bases clipped from V and 2 bases from J, the junction kept 7 bases outside the gene matches. The chain's CDR3 is CATRRDSNTEAFF. The CDR3 DNA sequence: TGCGCCACTCGCCGGGACAGTAACACTGAAGCTTTCTTT.

This clonotype was seen many times. The chain joins TRBV28 to TRBJ2-7; D may be TRBD1 (5 bases). This CDR3 spans 14 amino acids. Germline V lookup: CDR1 MDHEN, CDR2 SYDVKM. Deletions cut 6 bases from V and 6 bases from J, with 18 bases between. The CDR3 DNA follows: TGTGCCAGCAGGTCGAGGCGACAGCCCGGCGAGCAGTACTTC. This sequence encodes CASRSRRQPGEQYF.

This clonotype occurred many times. The rearrangement joins TRBV5-5 to TRBJ1-2; no clear D gene. Germline CDR1 reads SGHKS; CDR2 reads YYEKEE (reference sequence). Trimming cost V 4 bases and J 8 bases, with 9 bases left between them. This CDR3 region has 11 residues. In DNA form, the CDR3 reads TGTGCCAGCAGCCCGGACGCAGGCTACACCTTC. Translated, it gives CASSPDAGYTF.

The sample holds many counts of this clonotype. The chain couples TRBV20-1 to TRBJ1-5, with TRBD1 identical over 8 bases. The CDR3 is 14 residues long. Trimming at V came to 3 bases and at J to 6 bases, leaving 7 bases not matched to a gene. Germline V gene sequence: CDR1 DFQATT, CDR2 SNEGSKA (reference sequence). CDR3 sequence reads: CSARTGVSSQPQHF. In DNA form, the CDR3 reads TGCAGTGCTAGGACAGGGGTCTCGAGTCAGCCCCAGCATTTT.

This clonotype has ten or more counts. The chain carries TRBV5-1 and TRBJ1-2; D not resolved. The CDR3 consists of 13 residues. Trimming stripped 0 bases from V and 12 bases from J, with 15 bases between. The germline CDR1 and CDR2 sequences are SGHRS and YFSETQ. The CDR3 DNA reads TGCGCCAGCAGCTTGGATCCGGGCCCCGGGGACACCTTC. Encoded protein: CASSLDPGPGDTF.

This clonotype was detected ten times or more. The J gene is TRBJ1-2, the V gene TRBV24-1; TRBD1 matches at 9 bases. CDR1 KGHDR and CDR2 SFDVKD come from the germline V gene. The CDR3 sequence is 13 residues long. Unmatched junction bases numbered 5, after V lost 7 bases and J lost 6 bases. CDR3 protein: CATSGDRVHGYTF. DNA of the CDR3: TGTGCCACCAGCGGGGACAGGGTGCATGGCTACACCTTC.

This clonotype was picked up many times. The rearrangement joins TRBV15 to TRBJ2-5; 11 bases fit TRBD2. The CDR3 consists of 17 residues. Unmatched junction bases numbered 14, after V lost 6 bases and J lost 5 bases. Germline CDR1 LNHNV, CDR2 YYDKDF (reference sequence). The CDR3 reads CATSTTSGGMRLETQYF. CDR3 nucleotides: TGTGCCACCAGTACTACTAGCGGGGGTATGAGATTGGAGACCCAGTACTTC.

V usage is TRBV15 and J usage is TRBJ2-2; 7 bases align to TRBD2. The CDR3 is 14 residues long. The germline V gene has CDR1 LNHNV and CDR2 YYDKDF (reference sequence). The trim removed 3 bases at V and 7 bases at J, leaving 5 bases unmatched. The chain's CDR3 is CATSSSSGNGELFF. The CDR3 nucleotides read TGTGCCACCAGCAGTTCCAGCGGGAACGGGGAGCTGTTTTTT.

This clonotype has a count of ten or more. V usage is TRBV9 and J usage is TRBJ2-3; D call uncertain. V was trimmed by 0 bases and J by 0 bases, leaving 8 bases between them. The CDR3 length is 15 residues. Per the germline V gene, CDR1 is SGDLS and CDR2 is YYNGEE. CDR3 coding DNA: TGTGCCAGCAGCGTAGCGGGTTCTAGCACAGATACGCAGTATTTT. Its translation: CASSVAGSSTDTQYF.

This clonotype has at least ten counts. The gene calls are TRBV28 and TRBJ2-3; D remains ambiguous. V was clipped by 4 bases and J by 2 bases, with 13 bases between them. Looked up from germline, CDR1 is MDHEN and CDR2 is SYDVKM. The CDR3 has 15 amino acids. In DNA, the CDR3 is TGTGCCAGCAGTTACCCCCCGGCCCTCACAGATACGCAGTATTTT. Its translation is CASSYPPALTDTQYF.

Only a few counts were recorded for this clonotype. The chain combines TRBV20-1 with TRBJ2-1; D may be TRBD2 (9 bases). The CDR3 runs 15 residues. Germline V lookup: CDR1 DFQATT, CDR2 SNEGSKA (reference sequence). Trimming removed 6 bases at V and 9 bases at J, with 24 bases between. The CDR3 sequence is CSAQGAGGWLVEQFF. DNA of the CDR3: TGCAGTGCCCAGGGGGCGGGGGGGTGGTTGGTTGAGCAGTTCTTC.

At least ten counts were recorded for this clonotype. The rearrangement links TRBV15 to TRBJ1-1, with a possible D match to TRBD1 (5 bases). The CDR3 has 15 residues. The germline V and J ends were trimmed by 1 base and 1 base, with 10 bases remaining between them. Per germline, CDR1 LNHNV and CDR2 YYDKDF (reference sequence). The CDR3 DNA sequence: TGTGCCACCAGCAGAGCCAGGGAGGCGAACACTGAAGCTTTCTTT. This translates into CATSRAREANTEAFF.